The rows below give T cell receptor beta chains drawn from one sample of a study of post-analysis software for immune sequencing data. Using its own MiXCR run on the PCR reads, TCRdb lists one record per CDR3 protein. The repertoire consists of hundreds of thousands of distinct CDR3 sequences, with approximately 45% occurring once and the leading ten covering 9% to 13%. Sequenced sample: blood. The receptors derive from a girl aged 10-17 years with multiple sclerosis. Both conserved end residues are part of each CDR3. Fields, in order: D gene, clone size, V gene, J gene, CDR3 DNA, CDR3 protein. D genes are given only for firm matches. Clone sizes are given selectively: once, few, many, or a class where the clone is expanded.

TRBD1	.	TRBV12-3/TRBV12-4	TRBJ1-2	TGTGCCAGCACCCCCCGGGGGACAGCTAACTATGGCTACACCTTC	CASTPRGTANYGYTF
TRBD1	few	TRBV6-2/TRBV6-3	TRBJ1-2	TGTGCCAGCAGTAAGGACAGGCTTCGTGGCTACACCTTC	CASSKDRLRGYTF
.	few	TRBV20-1	TRBJ1-6	TGCAGTGCTCCCGGGGCCTCAGGGAATTCACCCCTCCACTTT	CSAPGASGNSPLHF
.	.	TRBV5-1	TRBJ1-2	TGCGCCAGCCTTGGGGGGCCCGATGGCTACACCTTC	CASLGGPDGYTF
.	.	TRBV7-2	TRBJ1-6	TGTGCCAGCAGCCGGGGAAATTCACCCCTCCACTTT	CASSRGNSPLHF
TRBD1	few	TRBV20-1	TRBJ1-2	TGCAGTGCTACAGGGACAGAGGAAAACTATGGCTACACCTTC	CSATGTEENYGYTF
TRBD1	.	TRBV6-1	TRBJ2-7	TGTGCCAGCAGTGTCGTGACAGGGGGCAACGAGCAGTACTTC	CASSVVTGGNEQYF
.	.	TRBV4-2	TRBJ1-1	TGTGCCAGCAGCCAAGACGTGGAGAATACTGAAGCTTTCTTT	CASSQDVENTEAFF
TRBD2	.	TRBV14	TRBJ2-1	TGTGCCAGCAGCCAAGTAATGGGGGGAGGGACCTACAATGAGCAGTTCTTC	CASSQVMGGGTYNEQFF
.	few	TRBV20-1	TRBJ2-7	TGCAGTGCTAGTTTTTCTAGCTTCGAGCAGTACTTC	CSASFSSFEQYF
.	.	TRBV5-6	TRBJ2-4	TGTGCCAGCAGCTTGGGAGATGGCAAAAACATTCAGTACTTC	CASSLGDGKNIQYF
TRBD2	few	TRBV29-1	TRBJ2-3	TGCAGCGGGGAGGGGTTAGATACGCAGTATTTT	CSGEGLDTQYF
.	few	TRBV9	TRBJ2-5	TGTGCCAGCAGCGTAGGAGCCTCAACGGAGACCCAGTACTTC	CASSVGASTETQYF
TRBD2	few	TRBV4-3	TRBJ2-1	TGCGCCAGCAGCCAAGAAGGTAGCGGGACCTACAATGAGCAGTTCTTC	CASSQEGSGTYNEQFF
.	.	TRBV12-3/TRBV12-4	TRBJ2-5	TGTGCCAGCACTCATCCGGGAAACATACAAGAGACCCAGTACTTC	CASTHPGNIQETQYF
.	.	TRBV28	TRBJ2-5	TGTGCCAGCAGTTTCGGCACTGAGCAGTACTTC	CASSFGTEQYF
TRBD2	few	TRBV28	TRBJ2-5	TGTGCCAGCAGTTTATCTGGGGGGGGACTAGCGGAAGAGACCCAGTACTTC	CASSLSGGGLAEETQYF
.	few	TRBV28	TRBJ1-5	TGTGCCAGCAAGGAGGGAATTAGCAATCAGCCCCAGCATTTT	CASKEGISNQPQHF
.	.	TRBV29-1	TRBJ1-1	TGCAGCGCTGGACTGAACACTGAAGCTTTCTTT	CSAGLNTEAFF
TRBD1	few	TRBV2	TRBJ2-7	TGTGCCAGCAAAACGGGACAGGGTTCCTACGAGCAGTACTTC	CASKTGQGSYEQYF
TRBD1	few	TRBV12-3/TRBV12-4	TRBJ1-1	TGTGCCAGCAGGGTACCGGGACAGGGGACTGAAGCTTTCTTT	CASRVPGQGTEAFF
.	.	TRBV11-2	TRBJ2-1	TGTGCCAGCAGCTTAGATCAGGCTCAGGTTGGTAGCACCGAGCAGTTCTTC	CASSLDQAQVGSTEQFF
.	few	TRBV6-5	TRBJ2-7	TGTGCCTCCATGCGCGGTAGGGACTACGAGCAGTACTTC	CASMRGRDYEQYF
TRBD2	few	TRBV6-1	TRBJ2-1	TGTGCCAGCGTCCCCGGGACTAGCGGGAGGTTTGAGCAGTTCTTC	CASVPGTSGRFEQFF
TRBD2	many	TRBV12-3/TRBV12-4	TRBJ2-7	TGTGCCAGCAGCCCTAGCGGATCCTCCTACGAGCAGTACTTC	CASSPSGSSYEQYF
.	many	TRBV7-2	TRBJ2-3	TGTGCCAGCGCCACAGCCAGAAGCACAGATACGCAGTATTTT	CASATARSTDTQYF
TRBD1	few	TRBV5-1	TRBJ2-7	TGCGCCAGCAGCCACGGACAGGAAACAACGAACTACGAGCAGTACTTC	CASSHGQETTNYEQYF
.	few	TRBV4-1	TRBJ2-6	TGCGCCAGCAGCCCAGACAGGACCAGAGCCAACGTCCTGACTTTC	CASSPDRTRANVLTF
TRBD2	.	TRBV20-1	TRBJ2-1	TGCAGTGCTAGAGATTCGTCTAGCGGGAGGGCGGCCAATGAGCAGTTCTTC	CSARDSSSGRAANEQFF
TRBD1	.	TRBV5-1	TRBJ1-1	TGCGCCAGCAGCTTTGGACAGGGGGCCACTGAAGCTTTCTTT	CASSFGQGATEAFF
.	.	TRBV7-9	TRBJ2-7	TGTGCCAGCAGCTTAGGACCGGTATCCTACGAGCAGTACTTC	CASSLGPVSYEQYF
.	few	TRBV6-1	TRBJ2-5	TGTGCCAGCAGTGAAGCTGGTTTACGGCAGTACTTC	CASSEAGLRQYF
.	once	TRBV11-2	TRBJ2-7	TGTGCCAGCAGCTTGGAGGCCACCTACGAGCAGTACTTC	CASSLEATYEQYF
.	.	TRBV12-3/TRBV12-4	TRBJ1-1	TGTGCCAGCAGCCGTCTTGAGGTGGGGGAGACTGAAGCTTTCTTT	CASSRLEVGETEAFF
.	.	TRBV5-5	TRBJ2-3	TGTGCCAGCAGCTTGGCCGGCTACACACTCACAGATACGCAGTATTTT	CASSLAGYTLTDTQYF
.	few	TRBV11-1	TRBJ2-1	TGTGCCAGCAGCAAGCCTCCGGGGCTGTCCTACAATGAGCAGTTCTTC	CASSKPPGLSYNEQFF
.	.	TRBV14	TRBJ1-1	TGTGCCAGCAGCTCCGTCCTGGGCACTGAAGCTTTCTTT	CASSSVLGTEAFF
.	.	TRBV7-2	TRBJ2-7	TGTGCCAGCAGCTTTTCCGGACACGCAACCTACGAGCAGTACTTC	CASSFSGHATYEQYF
.	.	TRBV18	TRBJ1-2	TGTGCCAGCTCACCACAGGGTACAGGCGGCTACACCTTC	CASSPQGTGGYTF
.	.	TRBV29-1	TRBJ2-7	TGCAGCGTTGAATTGAGGGACCCCGGATTGGGCTACGAGCAGTACTTC	CSVELRDPGLGYEQYF
.	.	TRBV5-6	TRBJ2-3	TGTGCCAGCGCGTCGGGCCCTAGAGGAGATACGCAGTATTTT	CASASGPRGDTQYF
.	.	TRBV5-1	TRBJ2-5	TGCGCCAGCAGCCTGTCCAGGACATACCAAGAGACCCAGTACTTC	CASSLSRTYQETQYF
.	.	TRBV6-1	TRBJ1-2	TGTGCCAGCAGTGATTTCTCTACCTATGGCTACACCTTC	CASSDFSTYGYTF
.	once	TRBV5-1	TRBJ2-5	TGCGCCAGCACGAAGGGCGGGGGCTACAATGGGCAGTACTTC	CASTKGGGYNGQYF
.	.	TRBV6-1	TRBJ1-1	TGTGCCAGCAAGGACGGCAATATGAACACTGAAGCTTTCTTT	CASKDGNMNTEAFF
.	once	TRBV14	TRBJ2-1	TGTGCCAGCAGCCAAGTCAGCGGGCCGACTAACAATGAGCAGTTCTTC	CASSQVSGPTNNEQFF
.	.	TRBV18	TRBJ2-5	TGTGCCAGCTCACCCGTCGGGGCGGGAGAGACCCAGTACTTC	CASSPVGAGETQYF
.	once	TRBV5-1	TRBJ2-7	TGCGCCAGCAGCTTGGCCGGAGGGGGCCTTACCTCCTACGAGCAGTACTTC	CASSLAGGGLTSYEQYF
.	few	TRBV6-2/TRBV6-3	TRBJ1-1	TGTGCCAGCACCAATGTGAGGGACACTGAAGCTTTCTTT	CASTNVRDTEAFF
.	.	TRBV5-1	TRBJ2-1	TGCGCCAGCAGCTCCCCCATGCGCGCCTACAATGAGCAGTTCTTC	CASSSPMRAYNEQFF
TRBD2	few	TRBV7-3	TRBJ2-1	TGTGCCAGCAGCGCGGGACTAGCGGGAGGTTCCTACAATGAGCAGTTCTTC	CASSAGLAGGSYNEQFF
TRBD1	.	TRBV5-1	TRBJ1-1	TGCGCCAGCAGCTTCAAGGACAGGGGTGAACCTGAAGCTTTCTTT	CASSFKDRGEPEAFF
.	few	TRBV12-3/TRBV12-4	TRBJ1-5	TGTGCCAGCAGTTTAGGCGTTGGGCAGCCCCAGCATTTT	CASSLGVGQPQHF
.	once	TRBV3-1	TRBJ2-5	TGTGCCAGCAGCCGTGGGGGGCAAGGGACCCAGTACTTC	CASSRGGQGTQYF